The 12 T cell receptor beta chains below were found in one sample sequenced in a study of blood T cell repertoires in COVID-19. TCRdb keeps only in-frame clones here, not all; method: immunoSEQ multiplex PCR. The data contain about 200,000 clones, roughly 82% of them singletons. Source material: peripheral blood. The source of these receptors is a woman aged 60-75 years with COVID-19, enrolled during active disease.

Only a few counts were recorded for this clone. The chain is built from TRBV9 and TRBJ1-3; D is undetermined. Trimming took 0 bases from V and 0 from J, leaving 7 bases between them. This CDR3 contains 15 residues. Germline assignment: CDR1 SGDLS and CDR2 YYNGEE. The CDR3 DNA reads as TGTGCCAGCAGCGTAGCGTGGCACTCTGGAAACACCATATATTTT. This translates into CASSVAWHSGNTIYF.

V usage is TRBV21-1 and J usage is TRBJ2-2; the D call in the table, TRBD1, was not verified against the DNA. TRBV21-1 is a pseudogene. This CDR3 comprises 16 residues. CDR3 region: CASSKVGHMNTGELFF. CDR3 sequence (DNA): TGTGCCAGCAGCAAAGTAGGACATATGAACACCGGGGAGCTGTTTTTT.

This clone was seen a few times. The rearrangement links TRBV2 to TRBJ2-3; D ambiguous. V lost 9 bases and J lost 0, with 16 bases in between. This CDR3 has 15 residues. Germline values: CDR1 SNHLY, CDR2 FYNNEI. CDR3: CASKVGLYSTDTQYF. The CDR3 DNA is TGTGCCAGTAAGGTCGGGTTGTATAGCACAGATACGCAGTATTTT.

A note on this clone: Other DNA sequences in the same sample also yield this CDR3. V and J are TRBV10-3 and TRBJ2-3; TRBD2 aligns across 12 bases. V lost 6 bases to trimming and J lost 2 bases; unmatched junction nucleotides: 3. The CDR3 extends over 15 amino acids. Germline V gives CDR1 ENHRY, CDR2 SYGVKD. The CDR3 DNA sequence: TGTGCCATCAGGCTAGCGGGGGGGACCACAGATACGCAGTATTTT. Residues: CAIRLAGGTTDTQYF.

In nucleotides, the CDR3 is TGTGCCAGCAGTTTACTCAGGCAACGCTATAATTCACCCCTCCACTTT. Amino acid sequence: CASSLLRQRYNSPLHF. The chain recombines TRBV28 with TRBJ1-6; D is unresolved. The ends were cut back, 2 bases at V and 3 bases at J, with 11 bases in the middle. Germline CDR1 reads MDHEN; CDR2 reads SYDVKM. This CDR3 is 16 amino acids long.

This clone was observed a few times. The V and J genes are TRBV7-2 and TRBJ1-5, with a possible D match to TRBD1 (5 bases). The CDR3 is 13 residues long. Deletions cut 4 bases from V and 3 bases from J, with 7 bases between. CDR1 and CDR2 (germline): SGHTA, FQGNSA. The CDR3: CASSWTTNQPQHF. Here the CDR3 DNA reads TGTGCCAGCAGCTGGACAACCAATCAGCCCCAGCATTTT.

The chain combines TRBV19 with TRBJ1-6; no definite D call. The CDR3 is 14 amino acids. V gave up 1 base and J gave up 10 bases, with 11 bases separating them. The germline gives CDR1 LNHDA, CDR2 SQIVND (reference sequence). The CDR3 is CASSIGGLNSPLHF. The CDR3 coding sequence is TGTGCCAGTAGTATAGGAGGGCTAAACTCACCCCTCCACTTT.

The sample holds a few counts of this clone. V and J are TRBV19 and TRBJ1-2; TRBD1 aligns across 9 bases. Germline CDR1 LNHDA, CDR2 SQIVND (reference sequence). Losses at the gene ends were 7 bases for V and 7 bases for J; bases not matched to a gene: 13. This CDR3 has 15 residues. CDR3 DNA: TGTGCCAGTACTAGCCCGGGACAGGGTTTTGGTGGCTACACCTTC. This encodes CASTSPGQGFGGYTF. Based on the CDR3 plus reference TRBV19 and TRBJ1-2, the full variable domain is DGGITQSPKYLFRKEGQNVTLSCEQNLNHDAMYWYRQDPGQGLRLIYYSQIVNDFQKGDIAEGYSVSREKKESFPLTVTSAQKNPTAFYLCASTSPGQGFGGYTFGSGTRLTVV.

The V and J genes are TRBV5-1 and TRBJ2-4, with D perhaps TRBD1 (6 bases). This CDR3 has 15 residues. Per the germline V gene, CDR1 is SGHRS and CDR2 is YFSETQ. V was pared by 5 bases and J by 6 bases, with 18 bases between. This CDR3 reads CASRGAVVGINIQYF. The CDR3, as DNA: TGCGCCAGCAGGGGGGCAGTAGTCGGTATAAACATTCAGTACTTC. Drawing the rest from reference TRBV5-1 and TRBJ2-4, the complete variable domain is KAGVTQTPRYLIKTRGQQVTLSCSPISGHRSVSWYQQTPGQGLQFLFEYFSETQRNKGNFPGRFSGRQFSNSRSEMNVSTLELGDSALYLCASRGAVVGINIQYFGAGTRLSVL.

The V and J genes are TRBV27 and TRBJ2-1; D is perhaps TRBD2 (7 bases). The CDR3 runs to 16 residues. Germline V gene data show CDR1 as MNHEY and CDR2 as SMNVEV (reference sequence). Trimming cost V 3 bases and J 8 bases, with 20 bases left between them. The CDR3 DNA sequence: TGTGCCAGCAGTTTGACGATTCGGGGGGCCCTCGATGAGCAGTTCTTC. It codes for CASSLTIRGALDEQFF.

This chain links TRBV28 with TRBJ2-7; D possibly corresponds to TRBD2 (5 bases). Looked up from germline, CDR1 is MDHEN and CDR2 is SYDVKM. There are 14 residues in the CDR3. With 5 bases removed from V and 2 bases from J, the gap between germline ends came to 13 bases. Here the CDR3 reads CASSPGSRTYEQYF. The CDR3 bases are TGTGCCAGCAGTCCGGGATCAAGGACCTACGAGCAGTACTTC. Using reference TRBV28 and TRBJ2-7 for the parts outside the CDR3, the full variable domain is DVKVTQSSRYLVKRTGEKVFLECVQDMDHENMFWYRQDPGLGLRLIYFSYDVKMKEKGDIPEGYSVSREKKERFSLILESASTNQTSMYLCASSPGSRTYEQYFGPGTRLTVT.

The table lists this clone with a few counts. The chain employs TRBV19 and TRBJ1-2, with D unclear. The V end was cut by 6 bases, the J end by 0 bases, with 11 bases between. Germline loops: CDR1 LNHDA, CDR2 SQIVND (reference sequence). The CDR3 is made up of 14 amino acids. CDR3 protein: CASSTGRSNYGYTF. The CDR3 region has the DNA TGTGCCAGTAGCACGGGTCGATCTAACTATGGCTACACCTTC.